One sample yielded the 14 T cell receptor beta chains listed below, sequenced in a study of graft-versus-host responses after intestinal transplantation. Assay used: immunoSEQ multiplex PCR; TCRdb lists only in-frame clones, some missing. The sample has more than 9,000 clones, over 85% seen once. The sequencing here drew on PBMCs, taken 109 to 110 days after intestinal transplant. Receptors were obtained from a human patient who received an intestinal transplant, so some T cells may come from the graft donor.

This clone has just one count. The chain joins TRBV10-1 to TRBJ2-2; D is perhaps TRBD1 or TRBD2 (5 bases each). The length of the CDR3 is 15 residues. V was trimmed by 6 bases and J by 0 bases, leaving 11 bases between them. The germline CDR1 and CDR2 sequences are WNHNN and SYGVQD (reference sequence). CDR3 bases: TGCGCCAGCAGCCCCGGGACGGCGAACACCGGGGAGCTGTTTTTT. Translating gives CASSPGTANTGELFF.

V gene TRBV5-4 combines with J gene TRBJ1-5; possibly TRBD1 for D (5 bases). From germline, CDR1 is SGHNT and CDR2 YYREEE (reference sequence). The V gene lost 4 bases and the J gene lost 2 bases, with 19 bases spanning the gap. This CDR3 comprises 17 residues. CDR3 region: CASSGGRTTLRNQPQHF. The CDR3 DNA reads TGTGCCAGCAGCGGGGGTAGGACGACTCTCCGCAATCAGCCCCAGCATTTT.

This chain joins TRBV29-1 and TRBJ2-7, with 9 bases aligning to TRBD2. Trimming removed 7 bases from V and 0 bases from J; junction bases left unmatched: 7. This CDR3 region has 14 residues. Germline V gene sequence: CDR1 SQVTM, CDR2 ANQGSEA. The CDR3, as DNA: TGCAGCGCCCGACTAGCGGAAAGCTCCTACGAGCAGTACTTC. It codes for CSARLAESSYEQYF.

The chain links TRBV10-1 to TRBJ2-1; 8 nucleotides match TRBD2. CDR3 length: 14 amino acids. Per the germline V gene, CDR1 is WNHNN and CDR2 is SYGVQD (reference sequence). V was pared by 8 bases and J by 2 bases, with 5 bases of the junction left unmatched. CDR3 nucleotide sequence: TGCGCCAGCTCGGCGGGGGGAACCTACAATGAGCAGTTCTTC. It yields the protein CASSAGGTYNEQFF.

The rearrangement uses TRBV25-1 and TRBJ2-1; D perhaps matches TRBD2 (7 bases). Trimming removed 1 base from V and 2 bases from J, with 9 bases in between. Germline V CDR1 and CDR2: MGHDK, SYGVNS. The CDR3 sequence is 15 residues long. In DNA form, the CDR3 reads TGTGCCAGCAGTGAATTGGGGGGGCCCTACAATGAGCAGTTCTTC. It yields the protein CASSELGGPYNEQFF.

The J gene is TRBJ2-1, the V gene TRBV6-5; 8 bases match TRBD2. The germline CDR1 and CDR2 sequences are MNHEY and SVGAGI. This CDR3 has 15 amino acids. Trimming cost V 0 bases and J 4 bases; bases outside gene matches: 2. Here the CDR3 DNA reads TGTGCCAGCAGTTACTCTCGGGAGGGATACAATGAGCAGTTCTTC. Protein sequence: CASSYSREGYNEQFF.

This clone occurred once. This chain joins TRBV5-1 and TRBJ2-3, with D possibly called TRBD1 or TRBD2 (5 bases each). Germline V lookup: CDR1 SGHRS, CDR2 YFSETQ. The CDR3 covers 18 residues. Trimming shortened V by 5 bases and J by 4 bases, and 26 bases separated the two germline ends. CDR3 region: CASRFGGFGTRGADTQYF. In DNA form, the CDR3 reads TGCGCCAGCAGATTTGGTGGCTTTGGAACACGAGGGGCAGATACGCAGTATTTT.

This chain joins TRBV9 and TRBJ2-2; the D is unclear. This CDR3 is 14 amino acids long. V dropped 3 bases and J dropped 0 bases, with 6 bases sitting between them. In germline, CDR1 is SGDLS, CDR2 YYNGEE. The CDR3 protein is CASSDTPNTGELFF. CDR3 nucleotide sequence: TGTGCCAGCAGCGACACTCCGAACACCGGGGAGCTGTTTTTT.

The V gene is TRBV6-5, the J gene TRBJ1-5; D unresolved. The germline V gene encodes CDR1 MNHEY and CDR2 SVGAGI. Trimming left V 5 bases short and J 3 bases short, with 14 bases between. The CDR3 runs 15 residues. In DNA, the CDR3 is TGTGCCAGCAGTCCGTGGACGGGCCACAATCAGCCCCAGCATTTT. This translates into CASSPWTGHNQPQHF.

The CDR3 DNA follows: TGTGCCAGTAGTGCCACACGCGGACTAGTTCAAGGTTACGAGCAGTACTTC. It encodes CASSATRGLVQGYEQYF. The chain employs TRBV19 and TRBJ2-7, with TRBD2 identical over 7 bases. The V gene's germline CDR1 is LNHDA and CDR2 SQIVND (reference sequence). This CDR3 contains 17 residues. With V trimmed by 5 bases and J by 4 bases, 17 bases remained unmatched. Variable domain in full (rest from reference TRBV19 and TRBJ2-7): DGGITQSPKYLFRKEGQNVTLSCEQNLNHDAMYWYRQDPGQGLRLIYYSQIVNDFQKGDIAEGYSVSREKKESFPLTVTSAQKNPTAFYLCASSATRGLVQGYEQYFGPGTRLTVT.

The V and J genes are TRBV6-1 and TRBJ2-7, with TRBD2 matching over 7 bases. This CDR3 is 12 amino acids long. From germline, CDR1 is MNHNS and CDR2 SASEGT. The ends lost 3 bases at V and 5 bases at J; junction bases unmatched: 1. This CDR3 reads CASSEGRDEQYF. DNA of the CDR3: TGTGCCAGCAGTGAGGGGAGGGACGAGCAGTACTTC.

The rearrangement joins TRBV11-2 to TRBJ1-1, with a possible D match to TRBD1 (6 bases). The germline V gene has CDR1 SGHAT and CDR2 FQNNGV. The germline V and J ends were trimmed by 4 bases and 7 bases, with 13 bases remaining between them. The CDR3 is made up of 13 amino acids. The chain's CDR3 is CASSSTGQYEAFF. The CDR3 DNA reads TGTGCCAGCAGCTCGACAGGACAATATGAAGCTTTCTTT.

J is TRBJ2-7 and V is TRBV6-5, with TRBD2 as a possible D gene (5 bases). Germline CDR1 reads MNHEY; CDR2 reads SVGAGI. The CDR3 runs 14 residues. Deletions cut 4 bases from V and 0 bases from J, with 10 bases between. CDR3 loop: CASSSAGNSYEQYF. As DNA, the CDR3 is TGTGCCAGCAGTTCCGCGGGCAACTCCTACGAGCAGTACTTC.

The V and J genes are TRBV28 and TRBJ2-7; perhaps TRBD2 as D (5 bases). V lost 3 bases to trimming and J lost 5 bases, with 5 bases between them. The CDR3 extends over 11 amino acids. Germline CDR1 MDHEN, CDR2 SYDVKM. Here the CDR3 reads CASSFGDEQYF. CDR3 nucleotide sequence: TGTGCCAGCAGTTTCGGGGACGAGCAGTACTTC.